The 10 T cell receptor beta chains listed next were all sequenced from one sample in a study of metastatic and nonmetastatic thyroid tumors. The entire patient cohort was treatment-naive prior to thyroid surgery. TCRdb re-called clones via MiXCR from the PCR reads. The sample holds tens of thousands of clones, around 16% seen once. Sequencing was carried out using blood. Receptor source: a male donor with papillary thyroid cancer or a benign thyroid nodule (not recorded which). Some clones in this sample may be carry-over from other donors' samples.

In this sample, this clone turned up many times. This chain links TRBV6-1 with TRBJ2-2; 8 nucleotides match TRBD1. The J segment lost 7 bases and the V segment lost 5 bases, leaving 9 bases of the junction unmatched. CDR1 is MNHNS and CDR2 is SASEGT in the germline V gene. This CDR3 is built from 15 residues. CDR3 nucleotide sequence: TGTGCCAGCAGTAAAGGACAGGGTTATATCGGGGAGCTGTTTTTT. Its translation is CASSKGQGYIGELFF.

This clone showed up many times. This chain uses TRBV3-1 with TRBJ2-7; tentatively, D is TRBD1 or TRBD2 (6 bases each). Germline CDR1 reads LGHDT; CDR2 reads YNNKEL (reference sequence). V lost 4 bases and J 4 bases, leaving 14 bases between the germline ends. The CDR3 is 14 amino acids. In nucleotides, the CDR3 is TGTGCCAGCAGCCTCCCCCAGGGGACTTACGAGCAGTACGTC. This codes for CASSLPQGTYEQYV.

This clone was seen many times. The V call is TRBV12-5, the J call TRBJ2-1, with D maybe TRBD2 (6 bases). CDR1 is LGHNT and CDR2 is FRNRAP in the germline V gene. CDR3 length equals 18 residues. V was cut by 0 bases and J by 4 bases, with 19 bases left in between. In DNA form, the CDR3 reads TGTGCTAGTGGTTTGGTAATTCCAAATCCGGGGGAATACAATGAGCAGTTCTTC. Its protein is CASGLVIPNPGEYNEQFF. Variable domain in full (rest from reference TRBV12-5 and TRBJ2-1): DARVTQTPRHKVTEMGQEVTMRCQPILGHNTVFWYRQTMMQGLELLAYFRNRAPLDDSGMPKDRFSAEMPDATLATLKIQPSEPRDSAVYFCASGLVIPNPGEYNEQFFGPGTRLTVL.

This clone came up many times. The CDR3 loop is CASRPQGAGTDTQYF. The CDR3 DNA reads as TGTGCCAGCAGACCCCAGGGGGCAGGCACAGATACGCAGTATTTT. The V and J genes are TRBV7-2 and TRBJ2-3; 8 bases line up with TRBD1. V shed 6 bases and J 1 base; nucleotides not matched to a gene: 6. This CDR3 comprises 15 residues. Looked up from germline, CDR1 is SGHTA and CDR2 is FQGNSA.

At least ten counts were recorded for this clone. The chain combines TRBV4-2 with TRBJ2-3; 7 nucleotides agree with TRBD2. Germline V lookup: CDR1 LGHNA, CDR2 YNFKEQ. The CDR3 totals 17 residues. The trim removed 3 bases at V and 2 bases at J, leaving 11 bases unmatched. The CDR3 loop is CASSQDPLTSPTDTQYF. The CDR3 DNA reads TGTGCCAGCAGCCAGGATCCTCTGACTAGCCCCACAGATACGCAGTATTTT.

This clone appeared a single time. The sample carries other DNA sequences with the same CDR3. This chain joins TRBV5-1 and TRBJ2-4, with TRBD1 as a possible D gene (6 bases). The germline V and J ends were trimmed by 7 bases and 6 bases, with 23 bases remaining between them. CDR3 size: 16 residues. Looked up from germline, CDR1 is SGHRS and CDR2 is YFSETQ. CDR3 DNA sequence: TGCGCCAGCTCGCATTGGGACACCCCCGGTGGAAACATTCAGTACTTC. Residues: CASSHWDTPGGNIQYF.

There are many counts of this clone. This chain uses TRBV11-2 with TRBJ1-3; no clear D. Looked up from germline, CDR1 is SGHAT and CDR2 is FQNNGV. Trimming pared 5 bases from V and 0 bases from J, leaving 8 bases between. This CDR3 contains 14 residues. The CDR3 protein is CASSPTYSGNTIYF. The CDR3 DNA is TGTGCCAGCAGCCCTACGTACTCTGGAAACACCATATATTTT.

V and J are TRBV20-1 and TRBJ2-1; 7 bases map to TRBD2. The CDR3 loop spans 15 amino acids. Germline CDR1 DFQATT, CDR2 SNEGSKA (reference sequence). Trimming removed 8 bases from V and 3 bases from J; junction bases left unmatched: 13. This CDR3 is CSSCPSGNRYNEQFF. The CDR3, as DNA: TGCAGTTCTTGTCCCAGCGGGAACCGCTACAATGAGCAGTTCTTC.

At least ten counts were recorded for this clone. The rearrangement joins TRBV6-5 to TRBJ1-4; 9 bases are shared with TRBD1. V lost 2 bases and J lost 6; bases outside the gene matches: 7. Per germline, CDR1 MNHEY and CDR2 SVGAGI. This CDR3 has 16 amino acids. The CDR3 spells CASSYQPGQGDEKLFF. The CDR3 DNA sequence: TGTGCCAGCAGTTACCAACCGGGACAGGGTGATGAAAAACTGTTTTTT.

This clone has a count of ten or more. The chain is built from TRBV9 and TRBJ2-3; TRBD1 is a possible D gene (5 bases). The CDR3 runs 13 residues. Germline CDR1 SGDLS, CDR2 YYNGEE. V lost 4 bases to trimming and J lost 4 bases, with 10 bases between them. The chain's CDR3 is CASSQGSPDTQYF. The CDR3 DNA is TGTGCCAGCAGCCAGGGTTCGCCAGATACGCAGTATTTT.